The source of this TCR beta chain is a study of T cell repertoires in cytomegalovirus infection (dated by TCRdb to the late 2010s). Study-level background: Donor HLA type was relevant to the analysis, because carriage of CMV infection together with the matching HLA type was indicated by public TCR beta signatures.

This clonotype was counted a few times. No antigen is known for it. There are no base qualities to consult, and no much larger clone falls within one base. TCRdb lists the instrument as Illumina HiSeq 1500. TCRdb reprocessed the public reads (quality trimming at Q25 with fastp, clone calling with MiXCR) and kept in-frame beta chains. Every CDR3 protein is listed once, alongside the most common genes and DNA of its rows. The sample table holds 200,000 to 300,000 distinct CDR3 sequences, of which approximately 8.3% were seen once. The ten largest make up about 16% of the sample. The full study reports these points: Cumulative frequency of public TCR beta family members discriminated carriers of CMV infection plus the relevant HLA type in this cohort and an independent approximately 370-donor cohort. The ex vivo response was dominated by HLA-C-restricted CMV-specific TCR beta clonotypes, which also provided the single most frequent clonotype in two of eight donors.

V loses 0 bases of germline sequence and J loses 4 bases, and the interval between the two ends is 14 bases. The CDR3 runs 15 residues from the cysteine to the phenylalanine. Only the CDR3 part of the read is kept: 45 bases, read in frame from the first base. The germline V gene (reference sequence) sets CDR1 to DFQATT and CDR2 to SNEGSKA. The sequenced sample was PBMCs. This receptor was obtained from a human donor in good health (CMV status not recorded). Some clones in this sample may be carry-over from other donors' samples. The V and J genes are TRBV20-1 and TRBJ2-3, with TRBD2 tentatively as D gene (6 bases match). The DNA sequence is TGCAGTGCTAGAGATTGGACGGGAGTGGCAGATACGCAGTATTTT. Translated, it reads CSARDWTGVADTQYF.